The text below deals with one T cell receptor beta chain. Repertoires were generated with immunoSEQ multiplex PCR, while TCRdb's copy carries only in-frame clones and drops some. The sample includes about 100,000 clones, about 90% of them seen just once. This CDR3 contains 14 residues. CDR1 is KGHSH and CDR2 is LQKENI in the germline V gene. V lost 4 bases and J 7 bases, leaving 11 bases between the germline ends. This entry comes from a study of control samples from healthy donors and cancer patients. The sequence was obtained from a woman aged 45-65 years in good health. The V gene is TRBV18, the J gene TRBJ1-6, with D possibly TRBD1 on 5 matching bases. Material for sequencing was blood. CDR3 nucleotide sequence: TGTGCCAGCTCACAGGCGCGGGGCAATTCACCCCTCCACTTT. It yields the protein CASSQARGNSPLHF.